The entry that follows covers one TCR beta chain sequence. The antigen remains undetermined. The CDR3 covers 14 residues. The ends lost 6 bases at V and 7 bases at J; junction bases unmatched: 3. Germline V gene sequence: CDR1 SNHLY, CDR2 FYNNEI. These data originate in a study of OX40 agonist ivuxolimab in advanced cancers. Study-level results: Among expanded peripheral T cells, antigen specificity went undetermined.

Clones were read by immunoSEQ multiplex PCR, and TCRdb kept only the in-frame ones, dropping some. The top ten hold approximately 22% of the sample, which has 30,000 to 45,000 clones, around 80% seen once. The specimen was CD4+ or CD8+ T cells sorted from blood, collected in a trial of the OX40 agonist ivuxolimab. The source is an adult with an advanced solid tumor such as melanoma, head and neck, liver or kidney cancer. This rearrangement joins TRBV2 to TRBJ1-6; 10 nucleotides match TRBD1. The CDR3 reads CASRRQGANSPLHF. As DNA, the CDR3 is TGTGCCAGCAGGAGACAGGGGGCGAATTCACCCCTCCACTTT.